This TCR beta chain was identified in a study of OX40 agonist ivuxolimab in advanced cancers. Study information: Six ivuxolimab dose levels, 0.01 to 10 mg/kg, were given intravenously every 2 weeks.

The V gene lost 0 bases and the J gene lost 2 bases, with 12 bases spanning the gap. Germline V lookup: CDR1 SGDLS, CDR2 YYNGEE. CDR3 length equals 17 residues. Profiled with immunoSEQ multiplex PCR; TCRdb holds only in-frame clones, not every one. The sample has tens of thousands of clones, 81% seen once. Broader study findings: Researchers report that CD8+ T cells had, on average, more expanded clones than CD4+. In the 0.1 to 3.0 mg/kg range, CD4+ and CD8+ blood T cells had expanded clonally by week 6. Antigen specificity remained undetermined for the expanded peripheral T cells.

About this clone itself: Antigen specificity is unknown.

The chain links TRBV9 to TRBJ2-6; D uncertain. The sample here was CD4+ or CD8+ T cells sorted from blood, taken in a trial of the OX40 agonist ivuxolimab. The TCR comes from an adult with an advanced solid tumor such as melanoma, head and neck, liver or kidney cancer. CDR3 loop: CASSVARDRPGANVLTF. CDR3 nucleotides: TGTGCCAGCAGCGTAGCTAGGGATCGTCCTGGGGCCAACGTCCTGACTTTC.